This entry lists 10 T cell receptor beta chains sequenced from one sample in a study of cytomegalovirus exposure and HLA in healthy donors. Vbeta (60) and Jbeta (13) primers were used in the PCR. TCRdb's table, derived via immunoSEQ multiplex PCR, lists solely in-frame clones and lacks some. There are roughly 69,000 clones in the sample; roughly 67% occur only once, and approximately 5.4% lies in the top ten. Sequencing was done on a sample of PBMCs. The receptors were gathered from a man aged 45-60 years in good health and CMV-seronegative.

The rearrangement uses TRBV19 and TRBJ2-3; 7 positions agree with TRBD2. The CDR3 is 15 amino acids. V lost 5 bases and J lost 0; bases outside the gene matches: 5. Germline V gene lookup returns CDR1 LNHDA and CDR2 SQIVND (reference sequence). CDR3 sequence (DNA): TGTGCCAGTAGTCGGGAGGCTCTTAGCACAGATACGCAGTATTTT. Protein: CASSREALSTDTQYF.

The rearrangement uses TRBV29-1 and TRBJ2-2; possibly TRBD2 for D (5 bases). The CDR3 has 13 residues. V was clipped by 7 bases and J by 6 bases, with 15 bases between them. Germline V gives CDR1 SQVTM, CDR2 ANQGSEA. CDR3 DNA sequence: TGCAGCGCCTCGGGCATGAGGGCCGGGGAGCTGTTTTTT. Protein sequence: CSASGMRAGELFF.

On this clone itself: The germline gene is not matched at one end of the junction; a read error may be the cause. Other nucleotide sequences in the sample specify the same CDR3. The genes are TRBV5-1 and TRBJ2-7; 10 bases agree with TRBD1. The length of the CDR3 is 14 residues. Germline-derived CDR1 and CDR2 are SGHRS and YFSETQ. The CDR3 sequence: CASSPTGGSHEQYF. CDR3 bases: TGCGCCAGCAGCCCGACAGGGGGCTCCCACGAGCAGTACTTC.

The CDR3 sequence is CASSPRYLGGNTEAFF. The CDR3 DNA sequence: TGTGCCAGCAGCCCTAGATATCTGGGGGGTAACACTGAAGCTTTCTTT. V and J are TRBV27 and TRBJ1-1, with D possibly matching TRBD1 (5 bases). Germline V gene data show CDR1 as MNHEY and CDR2 as SMNVEV (reference sequence). With 6 bases removed from V and 2 bases from J, the gap between germline ends came to 19 bases. This CDR3 is 16 amino acids long.

J is TRBJ1-2 and V is TRBV7-3, with TRBD1 matching over 7 bases. Germline CDR1 reads SGHTA; CDR2 reads FQGTGA. Germline trimming cut 3 bases from V and 3 bases from J; bases unmatched to any gene: 1. The CDR3 is 13 amino acids. Here the CDR3 DNA reads TGTGCCAGCAGCTTGGGGACAGACTATGGCTACACCTTC. This gives the protein CASSLGTDYGYTF.

The rearrangement links TRBV6-1 to TRBJ2-3; D uncertain. Trimming pared 5 bases from V and 4 bases from J, leaving 10 bases between. Per germline, CDR1 MNHNS and CDR2 SASEGT. The CDR3 is 13 residues long. Here the CDR3 DNA reads TGTGCCAGCAGTACCACCTATTCAGATACGCAGTATTTT. Translating it yields CASSTTYSDTQYF.

This sequence joins TRBV6-5 and TRBJ2-2; 9 nucleotides align to TRBD1. From germline, CDR1 is MNHEY and CDR2 SVGAGI. V lost 8 bases and J lost 1; bases outside the gene matches: 2. The CDR3 spans 14 residues. Here the CDR3 reads CASGTGLNTGELFF. CDR3 bases: TGTGCCAGCGGGACAGGGCTGAACACCGGGGAGCTGTTTTTT.

This CDR3 reads CAWRGLSSAGGTNYGYTF. The CDR3 bases are TGTGCCTGGAGGGGCCTATCATCGGCAGGCGGGACTAACTATGGCTACACCTTC. The rearrangement joins TRBV30 to TRBJ1-2; D ambiguous. Germline lookup yields CDR1 GTSNPN and CDR2 SVGIG (reference sequence). The CDR3 is 18 amino acids. V shed 3 bases and J shed 0 bases, with 23 bases lying between them. Full variable domain (outside the CDR3, taken from reference TRBV30 and TRBJ1-2): SQTIHQWPATLVQPVGSPLSLECTVEGTSNPNLYWYRQAAGRGLQLLFYSVGIGQISSEVPQNLSASRPQDRQFILSSKKLLLSDSGFYLCAWRGLSSAGGTNYGYTFGSGTRLTVV.

The chain is built from TRBV2 and TRBJ1-6; TRBD1 is a possible D gene (6 bases). With 8 bases removed from V and 5 bases from J, the gap between germline ends came to 13 bases. The germline V gene has CDR1 SNHLY and CDR2 FYNNEI. The CDR3 is 14 residues long. CDR3 sequence: CASRQGLDNSPLHF. In DNA, the CDR3 is TGTGCCAGCCGCCAGGGGCTCGATAATTCACCCCTCCACTTT.

The table lists this clone with a count of one. The J gene is TRBJ1-1, the V gene TRBV11-2; D is perhaps TRBD1 (5 bases). Trimming took off 5 bases at V and 4 bases at J, with 20 bases between the two ends. The CDR3 sequence is 16 residues long. Germline loops: CDR1 SGHAT, CDR2 FQNNGV. Here the CDR3 reads CASSRTGIPGGTEAFF. The CDR3, as DNA: TGTGCCAGCAGCAGAACAGGTATTCCGGGAGGCACTGAAGCTTTCTTT.